These 22 T cell receptor beta chains were all obtained from the same sample, sequenced in a study of CD4+ T cells in melanoma. Only in-frame clones appear in the TCRdb table, and some are missing; sequencing was by immunoSEQ multiplex PCR. The data contain some 13,000 clones, around 68% of them singletons. Sequenced input: cells from a culture (not recorded whether cultured in vitro). These receptors all stem from a human donor with melanoma.

The chain combines TRBV7-8 with TRBJ2-7; D uncertain. This CDR3 has 16 amino acids. Germline CDR1 is SGHVS and CDR2 is FQNEAQ. Trimming pared 7 bases from V and 0 bases from J, leaving 19 bases between. The DNA for the CDR3 is TGTGCCAGCATCCCGACCCGTTTCGGTGACTCCTACGAGCAGTACTTC. Translated: CASIPTRFGDSYEQYF.

This clone was seen a few times. The genes are TRBV23-1 and TRBJ1-6; TRBD1 might be the D (5 bases). TRBV23-1 is labeled an ORF, and its function is uncertain. With 11 bases removed from V and 1 base from J, the gap between germline ends came to 9 bases. The CDR3 consists of 13 residues. CDR3 bases: TGCGCCTCCGGGGGTTCCTATAATTCACCCCTCCACTTT. Its translation is CASGGSYNSPLHF.

This clone was seen only a few times. V usage is TRBV29-1 and J usage is TRBJ2-2; 9 bases agree with TRBD1. This CDR3 has 14 residues. The germline V gene has CDR1 SQVTM and CDR2 ANQGSEA. V lost 6 bases to trimming and J lost 3 bases; unmatched junction nucleotides: 5. The CDR3 region is CSVSRTGDTGELFF. Here the CDR3 DNA reads TGCAGCGTCAGTAGGACAGGGGACACCGGGGAGCTGTTTTTT.

This clone counts as large. The chain is built from TRBV6-6 and TRBJ1-5; D not certain. CDR3 length: 15 residues. Deletions cut 6 bases from V and 4 bases from J, with 16 bases between. Germline V CDR1 and CDR2: MNHNY, SVGAGI (reference sequence). The CDR3 protein is CASSPREGGNQPQHF. The CDR3 DNA reads TGTGCCAGCAGCCCTCGGGAGGGCGGTAATCAGCCCCAGCATTTT.

This rearrangement joins TRBV10-2 to TRBJ2-1; 7 nucleotides match TRBD2. The junction had 21 bases not matched to a gene; V was cut back by 2 bases and J by 5 bases. Germline-derived CDR1 and CDR2 are WSHSY and SAAADI. The CDR3 is made up of 20 amino acids. CDR3 amino acids: CASSEEVGSSGGFFNNEQFF. Written as DNA, the CDR3 is TGCGCCAGCAGTGAGGAGGTGGGGTCTAGCGGCGGCTTCTTTAACAATGAGCAGTTCTTC.

The gene calls are TRBV5-4 and TRBJ2-3, with 7 bases fitting TRBD1. This CDR3 region has 16 residues. Germline assignment: CDR1 SGHNT and CDR2 YYREEE (reference sequence). After removal of 3 bases from V and 0 bases from J, the junction contained 7 bases not matched to a gene. CDR3 bases: TGTGCCAGCAGCTCGGGACAGCTTACTAGCACAGATACGCAGTATTTT. Protein: CASSSGQLTSTDTQYF.

The V gene is TRBV6-1, the J gene TRBJ2-5, with TRBD1 matching over 10 bases. The V segment lost 3 bases and the J segment 2 bases; nucleotides outside the gene matches: 9. CDR1 is MNHNS, CDR2 SASEGT, per germline. The CDR3 is 17 residues long. This CDR3 reads CASSDGQGGYNQETQYF. CDR3 nucleotides: TGTGCCAGCAGTGACGGACAGGGGGGGTACAATCAAGAGACCCAGTACTTC.

The rearrangement links TRBV5-4 to TRBJ1-1, with 7 bases identical to TRBD1. Germline trimming cut 1 base from V and 1 base from J; bases unmatched to any gene: 4. From germline, CDR1 is SGHNT and CDR2 YYREEE (reference sequence). The CDR3 covers 15 residues. CDR3 DNA sequence: TGTGCCAGCAGCTTGAACCCAGGGGGGAACACTGAAGCTTTCTTT. It codes for CASSLNPGGNTEAFF.

V gene TRBV11-2 combines with J gene TRBJ2-5; a weak D match, TRBD2 (6 bases). Germline-derived CDR1 and CDR2 are SGHAT and FQNNGV. The CDR3 covers 13 residues. V gave up 8 bases and J gave up 5 bases, with 15 bases separating them. The CDR3 DNA reads as TGTGCCAGCGGTGGAGGGGCTGGGGAGACCCAGTACTTC. Translating it yields CASGGGAGETQYF.

V gene TRBV19 combines with J gene TRBJ1-1; TRBD1 is a possible D gene (6 bases). V was clipped by 9 bases and J by 1 base, with 9 bases between them. Germline assignment: CDR1 LNHDA and CDR2 SQIVND (reference sequence). The CDR3 is made up of 12 amino acids. The CDR3 DNA reads as TGTGCCAGCCTGGACAGGAACACTGAAGCTTTCTTT. It codes for CASLDRNTEAFF.

The rearrangement uses TRBV19 and TRBJ1-3; D uncertain. There are 12 residues in the CDR3. The V gene lost 6 bases and the J gene lost 2 bases, with 5 bases spanning the gap. CDR1 is LNHDA, CDR2 SQIVND, per germline (reference sequence). CDR3 region: CASSFAGNTIYF. In DNA form, the CDR3 reads TGTGCCAGTAGCTTTGCTGGAAACACCATATATTTT. The full variable domain, with the rest looked up from reference TRBV19 and TRBJ1-3, is DGGITQSPKYLFRKEGQNVTLSCEQNLNHDAMYWYRQDPGQGLRLIYYSQIVNDFQKGDIAEGYSVSREKKESFPLTVTSAQKNPTAFYLCASSFAGNTIYFGEGSWLTVV.

The rearrangement uses TRBV30 and TRBJ2-3; possible D gene TRBD1, 5 bases. V was clipped by 1 base and J by 2 bases, with 10 bases between them. Looked up from germline, CDR1 is GTSNPN and CDR2 is SVGIG (reference sequence). The CDR3 loop spans 14 amino acids. This CDR3 reads CAWSDRRFTDTQYF. In DNA form, the CDR3 reads TGTGCCTGGAGTGACAGGCGATTCACAGATACGCAGTATTTT.

V and J are TRBV7-9 and TRBJ1-3; the D is unclear. This CDR3 comprises 15 residues. The germline V gene has CDR1 SEHNR and CDR2 FQNEAQ (reference sequence). Trimming pared 5 bases from V and 0 bases from J, leaving 11 bases between. This chain's CDR3 is CASSLGRSSGNTIYF. CDR3 coding DNA: TGTGCCAGCAGCCTCGGACGGAGCTCTGGAAACACCATATATTTT.

The rearrangement links TRBV7-6 to TRBJ2-1; 15 bases are a match to TRBD2. Germline values: CDR1 SGHVS, CDR2 FNYEAQ. The V segment lost 3 bases and the J segment 0 bases; nucleotides outside the gene matches: 3. This CDR3 is built from 18 residues. This CDR3 reads CASSFGLAGGLSYNEQFF. In nucleotides, the CDR3 is TGTGCCAGCAGCTTTGGACTAGCGGGGGGGCTCTCCTACAATGAGCAGTTCTTC. Full variable domain (rest looked up from reference TRBV7-6 and TRBJ2-1): GAGVSQSPRYKVTKRGQDVALRCDPISGHVSLYWYRQALGQGPEFLTYFNYEAQQDKSGLPNDRFSAERPEGSISTLTIQRTEQRDSAMYRCASSFGLAGGLSYNEQFFGPGTRLTVL.

V and J are TRBV4-1 and TRBJ2-7; the D gene could be TRBD1 or TRBD2 (5 bases each). V lost 1 base to trimming and J lost 0 bases, with 13 bases between them. CDR1 and CDR2 (germline): MGHRA, YSYEKL. This CDR3 is 16 amino acids long. The CDR3 protein is CASSQVPGTYSYEQYF. The CDR3 nucleotides are TGCGCCAGCAGCCAAGTTCCCGGGACGTACTCCTACGAGCAGTACTTC.

This clone was seen a few times. The gene calls are TRBV11-1 and TRBJ2-7, with TRBD1 matching 7 bases. This CDR3 spans 14 amino acids. The ends lost 5 bases at V and 3 bases at J; junction bases unmatched: 7. Germline V lookup: CDR1 SGHAT, CDR2 FQDESV (reference sequence). The CDR3 region has the DNA TGTGCCAGCAGCGTGGGACAGAGAGTCTACGAGCAGTACTTC. Its protein is CASSVGQRVYEQYF.

In its sample, this clone was seen a few times. The genes are TRBV27 and TRBJ2-6, with D maybe TRBD2 (5 bases). Germline V lookup: CDR1 MNHEY, CDR2 SMNVEV (reference sequence). Trimming took off 3 bases at V and 4 bases at J, with 13 bases between the two ends. The CDR3 spans 16 residues. The CDR3 reads CASSLRARRGANVLTF. CDR3 DNA: TGTGCCAGCAGTTTGCGGGCACGAAGAGGGGCCAACGTCCTGACTTTC.

V usage is TRBV9 and J usage is TRBJ2-2; D remains unclear. CDR1 is SGDLS, CDR2 YYNGEE, per germline. V lost 2 bases, J lost 0 bases, and 11 bases lay in between. This CDR3 has 16 amino acids. In DNA, the CDR3 is TGTGCCAGCAGCGTTTATTGGACCACGAACACCGGGGAGCTGTTTTTT. Translated, it gives CASSVYWTTNTGELFF.

Only a few counts were recorded for this clone. V gene TRBV2 combines with J gene TRBJ2-5; D is possibly TRBD2 (5 bases). Germline V lookup: CDR1 SNHLY, CDR2 FYNNEI. CDR3 length: 14 residues. Trimming pared 5 bases from V and 1 base from J, leaving 11 bases between. The CDR3 reads CASSLPGSQETQYF. DNA of the CDR3: TGTGCCAGCAGTTTACCGGGGTCCCAAGAGACCCAGTACTTC.

The chain is built from TRBV12-5 and TRBJ1-5, with 12 bases fitting TRBD1. This CDR3 has 14 residues. With V trimmed by 7 bases and J by 7 bases, 5 bases remained unmatched. The germline V gene has CDR1 LGHNT and CDR2 FRNRAP. The CDR3 DNA is TGTGCTAGTGTCGGGACAGGGGGCCGGCAGCCCCAGCATTTT. This codes for CASVGTGGRQPQHF.

The rearrangement joins TRBV11-3 to TRBJ2-1, with 10 bases matching TRBD2. V lost 1 base and J lost 9; bases outside the gene matches: 6. The CDR3 has 15 amino acids. Germline V lookup: CDR1 SGHNT, CDR2 YENEEA. The CDR3 here is CASSLGLAGVGEQFF. The DNA for the CDR3 is TGTGCCAGCAGCTTAGGCCTAGCGGGGGTTGGTGAGCAGTTCTTC.

CDR3 coding DNA: TGTGCCAGCAGCCAAGGGGTCCTAGCGGGGGGGTCCTACGAGCAGTACTTC. The encoded protein is CASSQGVLAGGSYEQYF. V usage is TRBV14 and J usage is TRBJ2-7; 12 bases align to TRBD2. The CDR3 length is 17 residues. From germline, CDR1 is SGHDN and CDR2 FVKESK. V dropped 1 base and J dropped 1; count of bases not matched to a gene: 5.